This T cell receptor (beta chain) was documented in a study of shared clonotypes between healthy human individuals. About the study: The cohort had a couple of women and a few men, ages 18 to 49. There were three CD4 naive, three CD4 memory, two CD8 naive and one CD8 memory plates per donor.

Study-wide results and caveats: Clonotype sharing across several donors was observed for approximately 5% of naive CD4 clonotypes.

With 1 base removed from V and 9 bases from J, the gap between germline ends came to 17 bases. Germline V gene lookup returns CDR1 SGDLS and CDR2 YYNGEE. The CDR3 has 15 amino acids. Points on this clone: Its antigen remains unknown.

The study ran the assay at deep level. Here immunoSEQ multiplex PCR was the method, and the copy in TCRdb shows in-frame clones only, minus some. The sample has approximately 2,000,000 clones, around 92% seen once; the top ten hold approximately 0.4%. The TCR comes from a young man in good health. Some clones in this sample may be carry-over from other donors' samples. The J gene is TRBJ2-1, the V gene TRBV9; unclear D gene. What was sequenced was naive CD4+ T cells from PBMCs. Subset here: CD45RA+ positively selected. DNA of the CDR3: TGTGCCAGCAGCGTATGGCCCCTGCGGTCCGGTGAGCAGTTCTTC. It encodes CASSVWPLRSGEQFF.